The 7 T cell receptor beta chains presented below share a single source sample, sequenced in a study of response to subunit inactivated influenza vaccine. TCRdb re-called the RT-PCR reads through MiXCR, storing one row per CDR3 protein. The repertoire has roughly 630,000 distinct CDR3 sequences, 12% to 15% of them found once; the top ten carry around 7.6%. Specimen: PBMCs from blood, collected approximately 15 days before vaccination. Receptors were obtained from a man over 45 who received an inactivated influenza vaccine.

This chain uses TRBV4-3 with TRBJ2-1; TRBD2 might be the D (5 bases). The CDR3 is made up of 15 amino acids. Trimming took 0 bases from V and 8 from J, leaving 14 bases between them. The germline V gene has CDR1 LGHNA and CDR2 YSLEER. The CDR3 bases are TGCGCCAGCAGCCAAGATCGGACTCGCAGCGATGAGCAGTTCTTC. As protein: CASSQDRTRSDEQFF.

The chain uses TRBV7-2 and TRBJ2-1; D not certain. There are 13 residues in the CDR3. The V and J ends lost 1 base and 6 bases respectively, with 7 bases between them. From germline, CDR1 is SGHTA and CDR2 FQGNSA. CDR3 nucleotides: TGTGCCAGCAGCTTAGGACCAGCCAATGAGCAGTTCTTC. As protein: CASSLGPANEQFF.

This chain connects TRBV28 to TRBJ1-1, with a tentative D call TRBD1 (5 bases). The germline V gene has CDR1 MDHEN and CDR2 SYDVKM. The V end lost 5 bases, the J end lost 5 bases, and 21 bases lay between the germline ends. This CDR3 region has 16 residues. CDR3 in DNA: TGTGCCAGCAGTGAGGCGGGGGGGGGTGTACGGACTGAAGCTTTCTTT. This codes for CASSEAGGGVRTEAFF.

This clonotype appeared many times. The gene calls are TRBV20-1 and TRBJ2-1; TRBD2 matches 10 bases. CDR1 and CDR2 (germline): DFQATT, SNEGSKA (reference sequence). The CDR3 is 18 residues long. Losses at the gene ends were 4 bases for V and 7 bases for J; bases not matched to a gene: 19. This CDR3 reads CSATSVWGSGRGGNEQFF. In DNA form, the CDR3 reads TGCAGTGCTACCTCCGTATGGGGAAGCGGGAGGGGCGGGAATGAGCAGTTCTTC.

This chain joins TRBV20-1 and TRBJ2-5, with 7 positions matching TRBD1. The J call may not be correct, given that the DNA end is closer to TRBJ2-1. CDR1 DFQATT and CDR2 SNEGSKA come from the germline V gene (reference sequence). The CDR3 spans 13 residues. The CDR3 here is CSAKSTGKETQFF. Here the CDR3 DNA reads TGCAGTGCGAAGTCGACAGGGAAAGAGACCCAGTTCTTC.

The CDR3 loop is CSAMRQLNTEAFF. As DNA, the CDR3 is TGCAGCGCAATGCGTCAGCTGAACACTGAAGCTTTCTTT. The chain joins TRBV29-1 to TRBJ1-1, with D uncertain. The CDR3 runs to 13 residues. Per germline, CDR1 SQVTM and CDR2 ANQGSEA. V was cut by 7 bases and J by 0 bases, with 12 bases left in between.

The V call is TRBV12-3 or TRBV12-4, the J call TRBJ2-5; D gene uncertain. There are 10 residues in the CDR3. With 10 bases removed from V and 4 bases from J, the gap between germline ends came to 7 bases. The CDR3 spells CATGRETQYF. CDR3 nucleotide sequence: TGTGCCACAGGAAGAGAGACCCAGTACTTC.